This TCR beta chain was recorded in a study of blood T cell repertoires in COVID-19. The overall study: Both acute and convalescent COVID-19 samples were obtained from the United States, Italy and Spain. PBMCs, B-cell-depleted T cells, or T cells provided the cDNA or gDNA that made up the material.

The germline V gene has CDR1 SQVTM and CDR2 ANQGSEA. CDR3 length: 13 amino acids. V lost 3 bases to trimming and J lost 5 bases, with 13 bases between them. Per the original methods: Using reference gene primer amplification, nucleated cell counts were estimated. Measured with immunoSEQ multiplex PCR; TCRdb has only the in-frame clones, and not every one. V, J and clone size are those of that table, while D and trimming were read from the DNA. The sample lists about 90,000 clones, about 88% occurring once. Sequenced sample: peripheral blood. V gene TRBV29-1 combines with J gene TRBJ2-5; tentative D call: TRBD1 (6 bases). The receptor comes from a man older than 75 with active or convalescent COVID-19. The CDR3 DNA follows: TGCAGCGTTGACGCGGCAGGGGCGGAGACCCAGTACTTC. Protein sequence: CSVDAAGAETQYF.